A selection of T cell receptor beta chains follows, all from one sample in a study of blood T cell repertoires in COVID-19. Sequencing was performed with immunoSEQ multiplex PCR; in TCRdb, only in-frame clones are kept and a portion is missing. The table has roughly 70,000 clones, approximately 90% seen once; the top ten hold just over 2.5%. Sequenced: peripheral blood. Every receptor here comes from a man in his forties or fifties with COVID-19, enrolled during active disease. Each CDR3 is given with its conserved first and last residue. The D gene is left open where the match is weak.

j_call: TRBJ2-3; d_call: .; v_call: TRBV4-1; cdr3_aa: CASSQDGRRATDTQYF
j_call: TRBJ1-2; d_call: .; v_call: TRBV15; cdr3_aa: CATSRGGFSGPTYGYTF
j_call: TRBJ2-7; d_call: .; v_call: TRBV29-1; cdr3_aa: CSVGPGVHEQYF
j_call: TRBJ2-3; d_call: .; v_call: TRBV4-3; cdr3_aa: CASSQDGHSSSASTDTQYF
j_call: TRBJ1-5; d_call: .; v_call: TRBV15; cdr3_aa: CATSRAVQPQHF
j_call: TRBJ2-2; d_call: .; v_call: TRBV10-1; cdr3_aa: CASSVGGTGELFF
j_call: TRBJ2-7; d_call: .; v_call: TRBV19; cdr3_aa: CASSISAGWNEQYF
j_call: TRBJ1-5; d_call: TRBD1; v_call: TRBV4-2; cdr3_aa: CASSQDAGTGTPPQHF
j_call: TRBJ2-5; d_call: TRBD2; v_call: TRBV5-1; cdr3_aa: CASSWRTSALQETQYF
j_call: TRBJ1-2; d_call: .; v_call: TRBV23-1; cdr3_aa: CASSLEIMRKVGNYGYTF
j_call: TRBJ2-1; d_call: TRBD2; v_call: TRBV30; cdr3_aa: CAWARLAGGPYEQFF
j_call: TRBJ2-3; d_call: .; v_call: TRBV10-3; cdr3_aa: CAISEAATDTQYF
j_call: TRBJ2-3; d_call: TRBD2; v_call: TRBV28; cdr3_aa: CASSLRLAGGPDTQYF
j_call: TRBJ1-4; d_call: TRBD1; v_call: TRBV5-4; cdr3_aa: CASSPGSHRGAREKLFF
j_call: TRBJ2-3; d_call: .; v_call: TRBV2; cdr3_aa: CAIPGTRGTDTQYF
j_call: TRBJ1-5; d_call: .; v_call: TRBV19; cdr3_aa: CASSMQGGFQPQHF
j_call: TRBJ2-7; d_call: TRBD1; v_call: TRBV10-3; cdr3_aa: CATGTGHDYEQYF
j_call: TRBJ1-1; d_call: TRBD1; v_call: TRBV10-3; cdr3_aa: CAISEPGQGTEAFF
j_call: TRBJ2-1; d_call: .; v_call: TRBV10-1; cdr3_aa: CASSSGNEQFF
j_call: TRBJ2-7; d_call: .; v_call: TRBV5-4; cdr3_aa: CASSLGGNYEQYF
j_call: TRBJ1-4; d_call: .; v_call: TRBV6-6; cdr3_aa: CASSRQGARATNEKLFF
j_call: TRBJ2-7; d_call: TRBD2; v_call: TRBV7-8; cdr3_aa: CASSLEGSGVYEQYF
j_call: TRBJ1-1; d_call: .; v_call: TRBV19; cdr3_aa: CASSIRGTEAFF
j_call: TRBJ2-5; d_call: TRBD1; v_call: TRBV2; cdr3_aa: CASSRDRGAETQYF
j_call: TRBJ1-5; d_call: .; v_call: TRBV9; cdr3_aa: CASSVSGDSNQPQHF
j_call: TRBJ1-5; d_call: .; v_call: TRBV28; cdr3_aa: CASSLAGQPQHF